The 14 T cell receptor beta chains presented below share a single source sample, sequenced in a study of T cell responses to AZD1222 COVID-19 vaccine. The repertoire was sequenced with immunoSEQ multiplex PCR; TCRdb's copy has only in-frame clones and lacks some. The sample records 120,000 or so clones, around 90% being singletons. The sample here was peripheral blood, taken on day 0 of AZD1222 vaccination. These receptors were taken from an adult in good health.

DNA for the CDR3: TGTGCCAGCAGTTTTAAGGTGGGGTCAGGCACTGAAGCTTTCTTT. Its translation: CASSFKVGSGTEAFF. The gene calls are TRBV27 and TRBJ1-1, with no clear D. The CDR3 consists of 15 residues. Looked up from germline, CDR1 is MNHEY and CDR2 is SMNVEV (reference sequence). V shed 3 bases and J shed 4 bases, with 15 bases lying between them.

The chain carries TRBV10-3 and TRBJ1-2; D is unresolved. V was pared by 6 bases and J by 2 bases, with 7 bases between. The CDR3 is 12 residues long. The V gene's germline CDR1 is ENHRY and CDR2 SYGVKD. The CDR3 here is CAIRLQNYGYTF. Here the CDR3 DNA reads TGTGCCATCAGGCTCCAGAACTATGGCTACACCTTC.

The rearrangement joins TRBV4-3 to TRBJ2-2, with D tentatively TRBD2 (6 bases). Trimming removed 1 base from V and 3 bases from J, with 9 bases in between. Looked up from germline, CDR1 is LGHNA and CDR2 is YSLEER. The CDR3 has 15 residues. The DNA of the CDR3 is TGCGCCAGCAGCCAAGGACGGGAGTACACCGGGGAGCTGTTTTTT. It encodes CASSQGREYTGELFF.

The V gene is TRBV6-6, the J gene TRBJ2-3, with 14 bases fitting TRBD2. Germline CDR1 reads MNHNY; CDR2 reads SVGAGI (reference sequence). This CDR3 spans 16 amino acids. Trimming took 6 bases from V and 4 from J; bases not matched to a gene: 6. CDR3 sequence: CASRGTSGSGADTQYF. CDR3 nucleotide sequence: TGTGCCAGCAGGGGGACTAGCGGGAGCGGGGCAGATACGCAGTATTTT.

The rearrangement links TRBV4-2 to TRBJ2-1; the match to TRBD2 covers 8 bases. The V gene's germline CDR1 is LGHNA and CDR2 YNFKEQ. The CDR3 extends over 15 amino acids. The V and J ends lost 1 base and 4 bases, in that order; junction bases with no gene match: 3. The DNA for the CDR3 is TGTGCCAGCAGCCAAGTGGCGGGAGGATACAATGAGCAGTTCTTC. This encodes CASSQVAGGYNEQFF.

The rearrangement links TRBV7-3 to TRBJ2-1, with 8 positions matching TRBD1. Looked up from germline, CDR1 is SGHTA and CDR2 is FQGTGA. This CDR3 spans 15 amino acids. V shed 5 bases and J 4 bases; nucleotides not matched to a gene: 7. This CDR3 reads CASSLGQGGYNEQFF. The CDR3 nucleotides read TGTGCCAGCAGCCTCGGACAGGGAGGTTACAATGAGCAGTTCTTC.

The chain uses TRBV6-2 or TRBV6-3 and TRBJ2-7; either TRBD1 or TRBD2 may supply D (5 bases each). The CDR3 runs to 14 residues. V was cut by 7 bases and J by 4 bases, with 17 bases left in between. Germline V gene sequence: CDR1 MNHEY, CDR2 SVGEGT. The CDR3 spells CASTPPGRMYEQYF. The CDR3 DNA reads TGTGCCAGCACCCCGCCGGGACGGATGTACGAGCAGTACTTC.

The chain joins TRBV3-1 (or the pseudogene TRBV3-2) to TRBJ1-2; 8 bases align to TRBD1. This CDR3 is 17 amino acids long. CDR1 LGHDT and CDR2 YNNKEL come from the germline V gene (reference sequence). The J segment lost 4 bases and the V segment lost 4 bases, leaving 14 bases of the junction unmatched. CDR3: CASSRSTKGQETYGYTF. The CDR3 region has the DNA TGTGCCAGCAGCCGATCAACTAAGGGACAGGAAACCTATGGCTACACCTTC.

A single count supports this clone. The CDR3 protein is CASSLLAGGLGTGELFF. The CDR3 DNA follows: TGTGCCAGCAGCTTACTAGCGGGGGGGCTCGGCACCGGGGAGCTGTTTTTT. V is TRBV3-1 (or the pseudogene TRBV3-2) and J is TRBJ2-2, with 13 bases identical to TRBD2. Germline-derived CDR1 and CDR2 are LGHDT and YNNKEL (reference sequence). With V trimmed by 5 bases and J by 4 bases, 7 bases remained unmatched. The CDR3 is 17 residues long.

The chain couples TRBV7-9 to TRBJ1-1; weak D call: TRBD1 (6 bases). Trimming removed 5 bases at V and 3 bases at J, with 19 bases between. Germline values: CDR1 SEHNR, CDR2 FQNEAQ (reference sequence). This CDR3 has 16 amino acids. The CDR3 region has the DNA TGTGCCAGCAGCCATAGTTCGGGGAGGGGGGACACTGAAGCTTTCTTT. Translated, it gives CASSHSSGRGDTEAFF.

V gene TRBV7-2 combines with J gene TRBJ1-4, with TRBD1 matching 7 bases. The V gene end was trimmed by 5 bases and the J gene end by 8 bases; junction bases not matched to a gene: 14. Germline V gene data show CDR1 as SGHTA and CDR2 as FQGNSA. The CDR3 length is 16 residues. Here the CDR3 reads CASSRRREGAGEKLFF. The CDR3 region has the DNA TGTGCCAGCAGCAGAAGGCGCGAGGGGGCAGGGGAAAAACTGTTTTTT.

This sequence joins TRBV11-2 and TRBJ2-7; D gene uncertain. Germline CDR1 and CDR2: SGHAT and FQNNGV. Trimming shortened V by 7 bases and J by 4 bases, and 14 bases separated the two germline ends. The CDR3 is 13 amino acids. The CDR3 spells CASNSLNVYEQYF. The CDR3, as DNA: TGTGCCAGCAACAGCTTAAATGTTTACGAGCAGTACTTC.

On this clone itself: Compared with germline, one end of the junction differs, possibly owing to a read error. This chain connects TRBV7-2 to TRBJ2-7; 8 bases map to TRBD2. CDR3 length: 14 residues. Germline values: CDR1 SGHTA, CDR2 FQGNSA. CDR3: CASSATGTSIFGDF. Here the CDR3 DNA reads TGTGCCAGCAGCGCCACCGGGACTAGTATATTCGGGGACTTC.

This clone appeared once. The rearrangement joins TRBV19 to TRBJ1-1; tentative D call: TRBD1 (5 bases). Germline CDR1 and CDR2: LNHDA and SQIVND (reference sequence). The CDR3 totals 15 residues. Trimming removed 5 bases at V and 5 bases at J, with 18 bases between. CDR3 DNA: TGTGCCAGTAGTTCAGACGCGCCAGGGAGGACTGAAGCTTTCTTT. It translates to CASSSDAPGRTEAFF. Full variable domain (outside the CDR3, taken from reference TRBV19 and TRBJ1-1): DGGITQSPKYLFRKEGQNVTLSCEQNLNHDAMYWYRQDPGQGLRLIYYSQIVNDFQKGDIAEGYSVSREKKESFPLTVTSAQKNPTAFYLCASSSDAPGRTEAFFGQGTRLTVV.